The rows below give T cell receptor beta chains drawn from one sample of a study of cytomegalovirus exposure and HLA in healthy donors. The assay was immunoSEQ multiplex PCR, and TCRdb's table has in-frame clones only and misses some. The sample records roughly 140,000 clones, 80% being singletons. What was sequenced was PBMCs. These receptors were obtained from a young man in good health and CMV-seronegative. The CDR3 runs from the conserved cysteine through the conserved F or W. A D gene is named only where the DNA matches it firmly. Rows may omit the clone size; those that give it use once, few, many or a size class.

-	TRBD1	TRBV27	TRBJ1-2	CASRTTGGKGYTF	TGTGCCAGCAGGACGACAGGGGGCAAAGGCTACACCTTC
-	TRBD1	TRBV5-4	TRBJ1-5	CASSLGQGADQPQHF	TGTGCCAGCAGCTTGGGACAGGGGGCTGATCAGCCCCAGCATTTT
-	TRBD1	TRBV11-2	TRBJ2-5	CASSLTDRVGAETQYF	TGTGCCAGCAGCCTCACCGACAGGGTTGGAGCGGAGACCCAGTACTTC
-	TRBD2	TRBV29-1	TRBJ2-1	CSVEIASGRENEQFF	TGCAGCGTTGAAATCGCTAGCGGGAGGGAGAATGAGCAGTTCTTC
-	-	TRBV28	TRBJ1-3	CASRQAGGNTIYF	TGTGCCAGTCGACAGGCTGGTGGAAACACCATATATTTT
-	TRBD2	TRBV7-8	TRBJ2-7	CASSFTGTSYEQYF	TGTGCCAGCAGCTTCACCGGGACTAGCTACGAGCAGTACTTC
-	-	TRBV28	TRBJ2-1	CASSLDSWPYNEQFF	TGTGCCAGCAGTTTAGACAGTTGGCCCTACAATGAGCAGTTCTTC
-	-	TRBV27	TRBJ2-5	CASSPRHFQETQYF	TGTGCCAGCAGTCCGCGACACTTCCAAGAGACCCAGTACTTC
-	TRBD2	TRBV28	TRBJ2-1	CASSPSGTSAYNEQFF	TGTGCCAGCAGTCCTAGCGGAACCTCGGCCTACAATGAGCAGTTCTTC
-	-	TRBV21-1	TRBJ1-1	CASSKVGDTSPAFF	TGTGCCAGCAGCAAAGTGGGGGACACCTCCCCAGCTTTCTTT
-	-	TRBV13	TRBJ1-3	CASSLGRSLGNTIYF	TGTGCCAGCAGCTTAGGACGGTCTCTGGGAAACACCATATATTTT
-	TRBD1	TRBV30	TRBJ1-1	CAWSVQQGLQAFF	TGTGCCTGGAGTGTACAACAGGGGTTGCAAGCTTTCTTT
-	-	TRBV10-3	TRBJ2-5	CAISTEGETQYF	TGTGCCATCAGTACGGAGGGGGAGACCCAGTACTTC
-	TRBD1	TRBV19	TRBJ1-1	CASSIGGGAGREAFF	TGTGCCAGTAGTATCGGAGGGGGCGCGGGGCGGGAAGCTTTCTTT
-	TRBD1	TRBV5-1	TRBJ1-6	CASSKRTGVNSPLHF	TGCGCCAGCAGCAAAAGGACAGGGGTGAATTCACCCCTCCACTTT
few	-	TRBV2	TRBJ1-5	CASIRDSNQPQHF	TGTGCCAGCATCAGGGATAGCAATCAGCCCCAGCATTTT
-	-	TRBV5-6	TRBJ1-5	CASSLGGGSQPQHF	TGTGCCAGCAGCTTGGGCGGGGGGTCTCAGCCCCAGCATTTT
few	-	TRBV28	TRBJ1-1	CASSLTGNTEAFF	TGTGCCAGCAGTTTAACCGGTAACACTGAAGCTTTCTTT
-	TRBD2	TRBV9	TRBJ2-1	CASSVGLAGGRDEQFF	TGTGCCAGCAGCGTAGGACTAGCGGGAGGGCGGGATGAGCAGTTCTTC
-	TRBD2	TRBV5-6	TRBJ2-7	CASSLGGTSGGAWEQYF	TGTGCCAGCAGCTTAGGTGGGACTAGCGGGGGGGCGTGGGAGCAGTACTTC
-	TRBD1	TRBV5-1	TRBJ1-6	CASSLEGQGNSPLHF	TGCGCCAGCAGCTTGGAGGGACAGGGGAATTCACCCCTCCACTTT
-	-	TRBV7-6	TRBJ1-1	CASSQSVNIGQGSEAFF	TGTGCCAGCAGCCAATCGGTTAACATTGGGCAGGGTTCTGAAGCTTTCTTT
-	TRBD1	TRBV28	TRBJ2-1	CASSSGQANEQFF	TGTGCCAGCAGTTCAGGACAGGCCAATGAGCAGTTCTTC
-	-	TRBV7-8	TRBJ1-5	CASSFMTGGGNQPQNF	TGTGCCAGCAGCTTTATGACGGGGGGAGGCAATCAGCCCCAGAATTTT
-	TRBD1	TRBV27	TRBJ2-7	CASSWGQGGYEQYF	TGTGCCAGCAGTTGGGGACAGGGGGGGTACGAGCAGTACTTC
-	TRBD1	TRBV28	TRBJ1-5	CASRWTGGPNQPQHF	TGTGCCAGCAGGTGGACAGGGGGCCCGAATCAGCCCCAGCATTTT
-	-	TRBV28	TRBJ2-1	CASSRAGEGNEQFF	TGTGCCAGCAGTCGGGCGGGTGAAGGCAATGAGCAGTTCTTC
-	TRBD1	TRBV5-1	TRBJ1-6	CASSWDRGNSPLHF	TGCGCCAGCAGCTGGGACAGGGGAAATTCACCCCTCCACTTT
few	TRBD1	TRBV6-4	TRBJ2-3	CASSDQQGATDTQYF	TGTGCCAGCAGTGACCAACAGGGGGCAACAGATACGCAGTATTTT
-	TRBD1	TRBV6-5	TRBJ1-1	CASSYSWQGGTEAFF	TGTGCCAGCAGTTACTCCTGGCAGGGGGGCACTGAAGCTTTCTTT
-	-	TRBV9	TRBJ2-5	CASGIAAGVQETQYF	TGTGCCAGCGGGATAGCGGCTGGGGTCCAAGAGACCCAGTACTTC